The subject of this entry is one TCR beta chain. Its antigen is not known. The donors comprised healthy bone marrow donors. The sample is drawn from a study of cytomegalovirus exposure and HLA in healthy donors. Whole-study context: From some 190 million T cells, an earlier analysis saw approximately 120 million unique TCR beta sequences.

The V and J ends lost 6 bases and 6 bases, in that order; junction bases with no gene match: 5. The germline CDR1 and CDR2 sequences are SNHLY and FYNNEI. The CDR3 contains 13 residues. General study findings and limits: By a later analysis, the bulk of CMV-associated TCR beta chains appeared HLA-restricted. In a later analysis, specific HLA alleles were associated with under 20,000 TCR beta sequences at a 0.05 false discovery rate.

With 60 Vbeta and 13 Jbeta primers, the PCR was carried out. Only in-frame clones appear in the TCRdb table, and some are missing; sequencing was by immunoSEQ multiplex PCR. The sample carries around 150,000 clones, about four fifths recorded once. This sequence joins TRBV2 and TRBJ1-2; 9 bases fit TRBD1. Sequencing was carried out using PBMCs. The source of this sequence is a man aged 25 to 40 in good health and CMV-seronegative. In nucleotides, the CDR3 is TGTGCCAGCAGCCAGGGACAGGGTGATGGCTACACCTTC. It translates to CASSQGQGDGYTF.